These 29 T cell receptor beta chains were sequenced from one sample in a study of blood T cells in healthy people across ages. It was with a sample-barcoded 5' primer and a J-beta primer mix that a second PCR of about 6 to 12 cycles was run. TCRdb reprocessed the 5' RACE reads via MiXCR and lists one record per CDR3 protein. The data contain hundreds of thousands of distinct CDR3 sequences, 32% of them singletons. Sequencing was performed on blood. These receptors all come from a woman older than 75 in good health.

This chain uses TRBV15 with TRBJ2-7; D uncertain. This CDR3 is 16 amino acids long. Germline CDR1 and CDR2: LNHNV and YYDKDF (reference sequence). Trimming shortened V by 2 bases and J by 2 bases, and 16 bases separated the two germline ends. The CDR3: CATSRTLEERPYEQYF. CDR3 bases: TGTGCCACCAGCAGAACTCTTGAGGAGAGGCCCTACGAGCAGTACTTC.

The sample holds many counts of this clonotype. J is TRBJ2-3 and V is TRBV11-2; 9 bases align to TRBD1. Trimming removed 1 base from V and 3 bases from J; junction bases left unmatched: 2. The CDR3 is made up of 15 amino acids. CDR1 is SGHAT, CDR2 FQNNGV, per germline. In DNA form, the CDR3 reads TGTGCCAGCAGCTTAGGGGACAGGGCAACAGATACGCAGTATTTT. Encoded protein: CASSLGDRATDTQYF.

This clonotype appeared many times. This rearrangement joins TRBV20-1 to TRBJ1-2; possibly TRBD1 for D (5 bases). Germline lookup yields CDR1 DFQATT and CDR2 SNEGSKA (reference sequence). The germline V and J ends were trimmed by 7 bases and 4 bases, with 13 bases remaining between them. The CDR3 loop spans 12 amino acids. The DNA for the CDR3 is TGCAGTGGGCTGGGGGACGGCTATGGCTACACCTTC. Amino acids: CSGLGDGYGYTF.

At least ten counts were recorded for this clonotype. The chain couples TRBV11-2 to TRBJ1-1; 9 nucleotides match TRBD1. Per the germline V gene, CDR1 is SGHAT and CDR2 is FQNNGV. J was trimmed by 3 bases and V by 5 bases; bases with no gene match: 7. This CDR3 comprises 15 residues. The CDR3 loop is CASSPGQGWDTEAFF. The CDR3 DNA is TGTGCCAGCAGCCCAGGACAGGGGTGGGACACTGAAGCTTTCTTT.

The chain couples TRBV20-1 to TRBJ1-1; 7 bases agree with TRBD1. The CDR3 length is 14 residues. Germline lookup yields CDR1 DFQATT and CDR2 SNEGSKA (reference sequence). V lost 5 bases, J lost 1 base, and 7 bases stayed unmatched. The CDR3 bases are TGCAGTGCTTCGAACAGGGGTGGGAACACTGAAGCTTTCTTT. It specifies CSASNRGGNTEAFF.

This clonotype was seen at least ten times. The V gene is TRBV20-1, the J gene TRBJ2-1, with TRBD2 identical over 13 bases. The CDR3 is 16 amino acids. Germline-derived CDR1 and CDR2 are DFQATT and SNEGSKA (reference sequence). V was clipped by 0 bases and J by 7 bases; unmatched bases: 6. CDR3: CSARDYGTSGENEQFF. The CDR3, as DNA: TGCAGTGCTAGAGATTACGGGACTAGCGGGGAGAATGAGCAGTTCTTC.

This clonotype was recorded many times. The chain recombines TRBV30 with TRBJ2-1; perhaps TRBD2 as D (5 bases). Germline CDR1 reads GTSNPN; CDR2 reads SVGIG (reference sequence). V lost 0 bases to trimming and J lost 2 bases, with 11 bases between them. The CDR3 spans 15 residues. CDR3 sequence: CAWSVRGKPYNEQFF. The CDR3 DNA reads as TGTGCCTGGAGTGTAAGAGGGAAGCCCTACAATGAGCAGTTCTTC.

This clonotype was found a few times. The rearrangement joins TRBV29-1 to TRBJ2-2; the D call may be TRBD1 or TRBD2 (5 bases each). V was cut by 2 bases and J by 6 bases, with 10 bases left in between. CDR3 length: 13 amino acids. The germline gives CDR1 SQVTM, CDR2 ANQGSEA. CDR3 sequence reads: CSVELGVPGELFF. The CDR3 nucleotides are TGCAGCGTTGAATTGGGGGTTCCCGGGGAGCTGTTTTTT.

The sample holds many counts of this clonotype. DNA for the CDR3: TGTGCCAGCAGCGCCGACAGGGTAAAAGGCTACACCTTC. Translation gives CASSADRVKGYTF. V usage is TRBV7-9 and J usage is TRBJ1-2, with TRBD1 matching 7 bases. The CDR3 runs to 13 residues. Germline assignment: CDR1 SEHNR and CDR2 FQNEAQ (reference sequence). Trimming cost V 5 bases and J 8 bases; bases outside gene matches: 8.

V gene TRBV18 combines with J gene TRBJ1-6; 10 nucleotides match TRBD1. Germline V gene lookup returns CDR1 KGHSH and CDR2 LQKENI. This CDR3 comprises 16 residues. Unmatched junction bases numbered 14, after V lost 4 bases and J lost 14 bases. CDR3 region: CASSHKGTGAGSSLHF. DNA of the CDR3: TGTGCCAGCTCACACAAGGGGACAGGGGCGGGATCATCCCTCCACTTT.

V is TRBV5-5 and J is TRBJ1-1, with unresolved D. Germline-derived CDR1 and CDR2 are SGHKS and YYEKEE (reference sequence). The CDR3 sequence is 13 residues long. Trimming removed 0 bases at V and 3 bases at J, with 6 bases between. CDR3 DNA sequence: TGTGCCAGCAGCTTGGTCAGTTACACTGAAGCTTTCTTT. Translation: CASSLVSYTEAFF.

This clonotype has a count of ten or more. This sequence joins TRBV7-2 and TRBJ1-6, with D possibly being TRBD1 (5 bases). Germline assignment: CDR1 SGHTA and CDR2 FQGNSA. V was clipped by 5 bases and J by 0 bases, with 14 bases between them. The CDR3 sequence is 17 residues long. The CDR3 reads CASSQRQPSSYNSPLHF. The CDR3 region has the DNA TGTGCCAGCAGCCAAAGACAGCCGAGCTCCTATAATTCACCCCTCCACTTT.

DNA for the CDR3: TGTGCCAGCCTCCCGGGAGGCAGAGCCGGGGAGCTGTTTTTT. This translates into CASLPGGRAGELFF. The rearrangement joins TRBV12-3 or TRBV12-4 to TRBJ2-2; 7 bases match TRBD2. CDR3 size: 14 residues. The V segment lost 8 bases and the J segment 6 bases; nucleotides outside the gene matches: 9.

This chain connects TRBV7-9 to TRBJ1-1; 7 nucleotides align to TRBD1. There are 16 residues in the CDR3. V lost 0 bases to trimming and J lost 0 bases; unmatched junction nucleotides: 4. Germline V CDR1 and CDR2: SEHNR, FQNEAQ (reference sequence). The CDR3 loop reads CASSLAGQAMNTEAFF. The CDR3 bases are TGTGCCAGCAGCTTAGCCGGACAGGCTATGAACACTGAAGCTTTCTTT.

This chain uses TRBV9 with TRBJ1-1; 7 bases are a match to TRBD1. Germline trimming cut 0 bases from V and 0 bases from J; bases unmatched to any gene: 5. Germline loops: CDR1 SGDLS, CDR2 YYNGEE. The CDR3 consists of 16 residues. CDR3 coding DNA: TGTGCCAGCAGCGTAGGTCCAGGGGGGGTGAACACTGAAGCTTTCTTT. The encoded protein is CASSVGPGGVNTEAFF.

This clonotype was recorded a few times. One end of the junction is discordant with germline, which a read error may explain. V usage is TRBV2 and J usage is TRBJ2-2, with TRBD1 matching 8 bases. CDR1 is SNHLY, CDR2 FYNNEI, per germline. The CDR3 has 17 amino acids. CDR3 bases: TGTGCCAGCAGTGCCTACGAGGACAGGGATCACACCGGGGAGCGGTTTTTT. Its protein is CASSAYEDRDHTGERFF. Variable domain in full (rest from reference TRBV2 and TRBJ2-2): EPEVTQTPSHQVTQMGQEVILRCVPISNHLYFYWYRQILGQKVEFLVSFYNNEISEKSEIFDDQFSVERPDGSNFTLKIRSTKLEDSAMYFCASSAYEDRDHTGERFFGEGSRLTVL.

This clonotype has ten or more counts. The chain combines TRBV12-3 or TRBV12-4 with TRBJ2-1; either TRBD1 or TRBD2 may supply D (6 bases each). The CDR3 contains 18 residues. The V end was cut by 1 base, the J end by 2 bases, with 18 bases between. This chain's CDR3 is CASSLGRGGSRTYNEQFF. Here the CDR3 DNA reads TGTGCCAGCAGTTTAGGCAGGGGAGGTTCCAGAACCTACAATGAGCAGTTCTTC.

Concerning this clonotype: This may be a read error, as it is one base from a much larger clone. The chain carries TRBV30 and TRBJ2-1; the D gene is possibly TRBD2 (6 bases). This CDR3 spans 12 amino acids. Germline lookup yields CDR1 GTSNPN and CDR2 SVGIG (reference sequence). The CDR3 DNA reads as TGTGCCAGGAGGGACCTAGACGTTGAGCAGTTCTTC. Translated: CARRDLDVEQFF.

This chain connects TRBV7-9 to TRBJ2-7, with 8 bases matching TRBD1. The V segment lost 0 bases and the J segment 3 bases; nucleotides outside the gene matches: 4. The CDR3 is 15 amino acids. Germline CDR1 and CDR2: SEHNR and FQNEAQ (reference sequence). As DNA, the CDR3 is TGTGCCAGCAGCTTAGCCTCAGGGGGCTTCTACGAGCAGTACTTC. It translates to CASSLASGGFYEQYF.

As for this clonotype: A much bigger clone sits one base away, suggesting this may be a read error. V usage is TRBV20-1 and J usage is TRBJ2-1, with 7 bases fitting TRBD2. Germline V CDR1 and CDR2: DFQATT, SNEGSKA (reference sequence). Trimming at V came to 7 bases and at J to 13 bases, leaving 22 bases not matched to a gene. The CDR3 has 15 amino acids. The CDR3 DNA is TGCAGTGGGGGCCCACCTCGGGGGGATGAAGAGACCCAGTTCTTC. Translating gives CSGGPPRGDEETQFF.

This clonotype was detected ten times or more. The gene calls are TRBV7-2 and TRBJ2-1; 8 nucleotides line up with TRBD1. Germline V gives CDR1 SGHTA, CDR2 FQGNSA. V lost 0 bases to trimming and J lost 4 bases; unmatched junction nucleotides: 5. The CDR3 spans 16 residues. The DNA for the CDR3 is TGTGCCAGCAGCTTAGCCGGGACAGGCTTTTACAATGAGCAGTTCTTC. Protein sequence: CASSLAGTGFYNEQFF.

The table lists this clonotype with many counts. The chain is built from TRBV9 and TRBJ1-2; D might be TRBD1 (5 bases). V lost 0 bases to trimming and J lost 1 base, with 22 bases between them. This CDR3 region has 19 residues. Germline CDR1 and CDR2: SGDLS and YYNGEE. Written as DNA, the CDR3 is TGTGCCAGCAGCGTAGCGACCTCCCCGATCAGCGGGGGTAACTATGGCTACACCTTC. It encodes CASSVATSPISGGNYGYTF.

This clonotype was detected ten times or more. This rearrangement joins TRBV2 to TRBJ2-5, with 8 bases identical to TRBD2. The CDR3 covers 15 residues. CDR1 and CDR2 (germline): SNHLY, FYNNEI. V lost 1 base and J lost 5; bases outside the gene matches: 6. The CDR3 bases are TGTGCCAGCAGTGAAGGGGTTAGCGGGGAGGAGACCCAGTACTTC. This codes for CASSEGVSGEETQYF.

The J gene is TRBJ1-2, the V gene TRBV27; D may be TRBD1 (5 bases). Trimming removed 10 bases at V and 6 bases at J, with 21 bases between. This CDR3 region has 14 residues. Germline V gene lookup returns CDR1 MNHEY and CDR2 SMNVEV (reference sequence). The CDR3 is CANSRDGRQHGYTF. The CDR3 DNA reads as TGTGCCAACAGCCGGGACGGGCGACAGCATGGCTACACCTTC.

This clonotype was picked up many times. CDR3 nucleotides: TGCAGTGCTGCTTCCGGGGACAGGGGGATCAAGACCCAGTACTTC. Encoded protein: CSAASGDRGIKTQYF. This chain connects TRBV20-1 to TRBJ2-5, with TRBD1 identical over 11 bases. The V segment lost 5 bases and the J segment 6 bases; nucleotides outside the gene matches: 11. The CDR3 extends over 15 amino acids. Germline CDR1 reads DFQATT; CDR2 reads SNEGSKA (reference sequence).

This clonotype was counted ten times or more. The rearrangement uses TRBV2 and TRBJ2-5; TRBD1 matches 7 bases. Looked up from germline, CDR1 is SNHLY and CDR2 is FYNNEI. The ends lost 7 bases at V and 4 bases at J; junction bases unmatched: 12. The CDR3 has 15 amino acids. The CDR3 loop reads CASMFAQTGRETQYF. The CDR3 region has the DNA TGTGCCAGCATGTTCGCCCAGACAGGGCGAGAGACCCAGTACTTC. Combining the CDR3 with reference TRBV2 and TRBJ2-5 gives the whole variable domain EPEVTQTPSHQVTQMGQEVILRCVPISNHLYFYWYRQILGQKVEFLVSFYNNEISEKSEIFDDQFSVERPDGSNFTLKIRSTKLEDSAMYFCASMFAQTGRETQYFGPGTRLLVL.

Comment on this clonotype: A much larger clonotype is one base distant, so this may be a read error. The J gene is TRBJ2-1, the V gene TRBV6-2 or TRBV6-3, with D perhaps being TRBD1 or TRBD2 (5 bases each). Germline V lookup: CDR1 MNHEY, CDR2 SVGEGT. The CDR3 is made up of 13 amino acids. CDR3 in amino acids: CASSYGTNNERFF. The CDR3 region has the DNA TGTGCCAGCAGTTATGGGACGAACAATGAGCGGTTCTTC.

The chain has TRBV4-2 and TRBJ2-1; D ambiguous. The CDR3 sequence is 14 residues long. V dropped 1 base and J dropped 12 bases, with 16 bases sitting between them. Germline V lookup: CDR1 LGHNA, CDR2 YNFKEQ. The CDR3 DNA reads TGTGCCAGCAGCCAAGTAAACCCCAGCGATGGGCAGTTCTTC. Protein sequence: CASSQVNPSDGQFF.

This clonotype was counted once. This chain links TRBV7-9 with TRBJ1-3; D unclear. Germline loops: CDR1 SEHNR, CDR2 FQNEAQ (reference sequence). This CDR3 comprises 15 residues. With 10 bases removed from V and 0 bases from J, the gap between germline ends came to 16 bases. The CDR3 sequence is CATLLTRASGNTIYF. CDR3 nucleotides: TGTGCCACTCTCCTTACGAGGGCCTCTGGAAACACCATATATTTT.